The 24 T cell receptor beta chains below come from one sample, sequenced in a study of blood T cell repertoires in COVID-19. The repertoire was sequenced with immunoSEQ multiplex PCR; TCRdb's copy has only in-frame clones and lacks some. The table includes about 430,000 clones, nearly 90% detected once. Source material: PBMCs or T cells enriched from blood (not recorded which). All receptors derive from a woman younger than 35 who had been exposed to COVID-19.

The CDR3 DNA follows: TGTGCCAGCAGCCTATCGACTAGCGGGGACGAGCAGTACTTC. This codes for CASSLSTSGDEQYF. This chain uses TRBV7-9 with TRBJ2-7, with TRBD2 matching over 11 bases. V shed 5 bases and J 5 bases; nucleotides not matched to a gene: 5. Germline lookup yields CDR1 SEHNR and CDR2 FQNEAQ (reference sequence). The length of the CDR3 is 14 residues. Full variable domain (missing parts from reference TRBV7-9 and TRBJ2-7): DTGVSQNPRHKITKRGQNVTFRCDPISEHNRLYWYRQTLGQGPEFLTYFQNEAQLEKSRLLSDRFSAERPKGSFSTLEIQRTEQGDSAMYLCASSLSTSGDEQYFGPGTRLTVT.

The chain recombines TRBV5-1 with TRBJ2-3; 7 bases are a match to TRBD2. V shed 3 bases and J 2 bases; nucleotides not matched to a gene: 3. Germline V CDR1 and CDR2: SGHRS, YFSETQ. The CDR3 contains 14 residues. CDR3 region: CASSYWDYTDTQYF. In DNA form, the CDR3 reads TGCGCCAGCAGCTATTGGGACTACACAGATACGCAGTATTTT.

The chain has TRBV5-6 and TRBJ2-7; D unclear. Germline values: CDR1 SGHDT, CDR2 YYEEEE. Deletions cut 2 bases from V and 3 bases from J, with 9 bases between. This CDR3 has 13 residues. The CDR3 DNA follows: TGTGCCAGCAGCTTATTCAGTGACTACGAGCAGTACTTC. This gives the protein CASSLFSDYEQYF.

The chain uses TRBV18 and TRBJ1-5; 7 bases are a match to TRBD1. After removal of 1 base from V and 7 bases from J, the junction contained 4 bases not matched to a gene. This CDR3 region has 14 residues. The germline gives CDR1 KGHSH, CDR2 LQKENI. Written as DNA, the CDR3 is TGTGCCAGCTCACCACAGACAGGGTACCAGCCCCAGCATTTT. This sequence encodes CASSPQTGYQPQHF.

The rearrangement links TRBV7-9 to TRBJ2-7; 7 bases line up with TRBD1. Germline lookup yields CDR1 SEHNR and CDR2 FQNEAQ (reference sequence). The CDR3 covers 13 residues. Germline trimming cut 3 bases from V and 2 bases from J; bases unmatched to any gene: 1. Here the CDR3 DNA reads TGTGCCAGCAGCTTCGGGACAGCCTACGAGCAGTACTTC. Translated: CASSFGTAYEQYF.

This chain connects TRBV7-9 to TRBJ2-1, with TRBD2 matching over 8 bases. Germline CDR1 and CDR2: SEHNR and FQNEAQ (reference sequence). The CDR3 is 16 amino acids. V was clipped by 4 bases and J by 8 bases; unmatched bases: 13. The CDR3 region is CASSSPRTSFYDEQFF. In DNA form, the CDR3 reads TGTGCCAGCAGCTCCCCGAGGACTAGCTTTTACGATGAGCAGTTCTTC. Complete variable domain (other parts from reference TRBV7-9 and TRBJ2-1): DTGVSQNPRHKITKRGQNVTFRCDPISEHNRLYWYRQTLGQGPEFLTYFQNEAQLEKSRLLSDRFSAERPKGSFSTLEIQRTEQGDSAMYLCASSSPRTSFYDEQFFGPGTRLTVL.

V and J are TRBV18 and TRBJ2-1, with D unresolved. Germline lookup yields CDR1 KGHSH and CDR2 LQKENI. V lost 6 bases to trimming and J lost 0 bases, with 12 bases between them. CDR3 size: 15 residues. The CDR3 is CASSPFPSSYNEQFF. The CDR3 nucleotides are TGTGCCAGCTCCCCCTTTCCCAGCTCCTACAATGAGCAGTTCTTC.

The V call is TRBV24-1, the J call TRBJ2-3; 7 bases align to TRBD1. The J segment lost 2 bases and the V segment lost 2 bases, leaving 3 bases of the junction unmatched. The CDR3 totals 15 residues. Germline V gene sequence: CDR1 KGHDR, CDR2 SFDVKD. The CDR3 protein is CATSDSGTVTDTQYF. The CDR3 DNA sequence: TGTGCCACCAGTGATTCCGGGACAGTCACAGATACGCAGTATTTT.

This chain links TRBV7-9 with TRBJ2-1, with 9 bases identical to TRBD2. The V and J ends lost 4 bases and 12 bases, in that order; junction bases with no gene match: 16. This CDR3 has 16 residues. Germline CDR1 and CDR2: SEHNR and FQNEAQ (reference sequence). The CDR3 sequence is CASSSSVSGRPLRQFF. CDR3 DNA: TGTGCCAGCAGCTCCAGCGTCAGCGGGAGGCCCCTAAGGCAGTTCTTC.

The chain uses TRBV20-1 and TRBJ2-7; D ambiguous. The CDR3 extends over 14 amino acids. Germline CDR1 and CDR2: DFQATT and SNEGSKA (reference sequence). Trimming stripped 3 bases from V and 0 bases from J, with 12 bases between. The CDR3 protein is CSASVYLSSYEQYF. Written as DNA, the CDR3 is TGCAGTGCTAGTGTTTACTTAAGCTCCTACGAGCAGTACTTC.

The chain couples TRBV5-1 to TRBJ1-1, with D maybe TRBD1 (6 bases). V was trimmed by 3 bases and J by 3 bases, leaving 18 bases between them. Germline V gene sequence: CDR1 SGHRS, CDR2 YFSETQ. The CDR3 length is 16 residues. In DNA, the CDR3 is TGCGCCAGCAGCTCCATACCCGGGACAAGAGACACTGAAGCTTTCTTT. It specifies CASSSIPGTRDTEAFF.

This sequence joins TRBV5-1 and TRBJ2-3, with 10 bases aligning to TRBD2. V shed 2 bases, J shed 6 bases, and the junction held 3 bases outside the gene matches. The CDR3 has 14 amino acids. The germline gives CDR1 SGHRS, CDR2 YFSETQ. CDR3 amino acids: CASSLGTSEDTQYF. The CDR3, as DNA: TGCGCCAGCAGCTTAGGGACTAGCGAGGATACGCAGTATTTT.

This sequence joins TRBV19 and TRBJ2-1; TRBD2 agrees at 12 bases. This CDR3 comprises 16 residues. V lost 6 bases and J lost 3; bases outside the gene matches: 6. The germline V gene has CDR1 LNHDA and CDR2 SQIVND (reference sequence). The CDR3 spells CASSGGTSGLYNEQFF. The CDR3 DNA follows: TGTGCCAGTAGCGGGGGGACTAGCGGGCTCTACAATGAGCAGTTCTTC.

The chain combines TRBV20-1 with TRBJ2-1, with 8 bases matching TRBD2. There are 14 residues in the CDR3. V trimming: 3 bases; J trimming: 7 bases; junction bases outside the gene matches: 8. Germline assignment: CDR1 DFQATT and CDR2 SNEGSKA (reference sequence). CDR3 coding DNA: TGCAGTGCTAGTGGCGGGGGGAGAGGTAATGAGCAGTTCTTC. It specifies CSASGGGRGNEQFF.

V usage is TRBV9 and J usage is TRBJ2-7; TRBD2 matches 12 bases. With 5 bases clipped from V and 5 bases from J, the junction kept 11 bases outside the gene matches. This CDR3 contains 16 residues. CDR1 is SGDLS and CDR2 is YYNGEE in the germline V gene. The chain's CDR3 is CASSDGLAGSVHEQYF. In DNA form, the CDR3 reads TGTGCCAGCAGTGATGGACTAGCGGGGAGTGTACACGAGCAGTACTTC.

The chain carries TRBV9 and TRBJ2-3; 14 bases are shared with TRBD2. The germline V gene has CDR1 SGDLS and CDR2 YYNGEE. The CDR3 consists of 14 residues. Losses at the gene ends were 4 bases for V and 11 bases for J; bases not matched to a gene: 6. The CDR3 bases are TGTGCCAGCAGCCCAGGGACTAGCGGGGGAGAGCAGTATTTT. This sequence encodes CASSPGTSGGEQYF.

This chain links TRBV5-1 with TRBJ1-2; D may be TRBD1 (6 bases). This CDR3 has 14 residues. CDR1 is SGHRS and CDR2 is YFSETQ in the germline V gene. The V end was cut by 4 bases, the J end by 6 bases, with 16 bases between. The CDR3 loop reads CASSPEGTTDGYTF. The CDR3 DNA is TGCGCCAGCAGCCCGGAAGGGACAACTGATGGCTACACCTTC.

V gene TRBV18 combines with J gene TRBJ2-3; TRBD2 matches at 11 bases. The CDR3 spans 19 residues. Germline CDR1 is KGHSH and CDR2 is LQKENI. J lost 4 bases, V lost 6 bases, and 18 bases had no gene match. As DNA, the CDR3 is TGTGCCAGCTCCTACCGACTAGCGGGATCGGAGGTGTCATCAGATACGCAGTATTTT. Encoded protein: CASSYRLAGSEVSSDTQYF. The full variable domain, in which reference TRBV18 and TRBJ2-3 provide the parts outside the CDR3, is NAGVMQNPRHLVRRRGQEARLRCSPMKGHSHVYWYRQLPEEGLKFMVYLQKENIIDESGMPKERFSAEFPKEGPSILRIQQVVRGDSAAYFCASSYRLAGSEVSSDTQYFGPGTRLTVL.

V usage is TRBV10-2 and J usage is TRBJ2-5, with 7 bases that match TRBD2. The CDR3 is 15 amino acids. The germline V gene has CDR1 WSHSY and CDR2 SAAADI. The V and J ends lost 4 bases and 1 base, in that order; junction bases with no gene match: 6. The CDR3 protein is CASSVALAVQETQYF. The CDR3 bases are TGCGCCAGCAGTGTTGCGCTAGCGGTCCAAGAGACCCAGTACTTC.

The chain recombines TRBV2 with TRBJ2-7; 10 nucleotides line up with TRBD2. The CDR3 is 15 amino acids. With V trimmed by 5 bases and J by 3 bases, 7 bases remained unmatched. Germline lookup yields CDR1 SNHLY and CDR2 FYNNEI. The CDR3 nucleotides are TGTGCCAGCAGTTCGGGACTAGCGAGATACTACGAGCAGTACTTC. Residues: CASSSGLARYYEQYF. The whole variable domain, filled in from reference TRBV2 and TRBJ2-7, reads EPEVTQTPSHQVTQMGQEVILRCVPISNHLYFYWYRQILGQKVEFLVSFYNNEISEKSEIFDDQFSVERPDGSNFTLKIRSTKLEDSAMYFCASSSGLARYYEQYFGPGTRLTVT.

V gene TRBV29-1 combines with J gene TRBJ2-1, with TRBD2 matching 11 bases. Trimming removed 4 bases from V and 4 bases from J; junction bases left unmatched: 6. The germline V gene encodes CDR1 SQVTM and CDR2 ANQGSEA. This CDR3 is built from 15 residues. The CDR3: CSVVSSGGGYNEQFF. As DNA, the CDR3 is TGCAGCGTTGTGAGTAGCGGGGGGGGTTACAATGAGCAGTTCTTC.

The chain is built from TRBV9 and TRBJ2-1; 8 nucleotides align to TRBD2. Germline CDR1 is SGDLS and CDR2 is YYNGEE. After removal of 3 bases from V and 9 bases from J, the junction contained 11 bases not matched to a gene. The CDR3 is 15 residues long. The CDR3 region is CASSADGGAFSEQFF. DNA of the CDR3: TGTGCCAGCAGCGCGGACGGGGGGGCCTTCAGTGAGCAGTTCTTC.

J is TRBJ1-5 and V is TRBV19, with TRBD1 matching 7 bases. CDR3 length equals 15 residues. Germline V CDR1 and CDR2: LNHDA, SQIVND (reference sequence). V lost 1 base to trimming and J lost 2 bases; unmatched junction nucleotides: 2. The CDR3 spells CASSIGGTGNQPQHF. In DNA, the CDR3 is TGTGCCAGTAGTATAGGCGGGACAGGCAATCAGCCCCAGCATTTT.

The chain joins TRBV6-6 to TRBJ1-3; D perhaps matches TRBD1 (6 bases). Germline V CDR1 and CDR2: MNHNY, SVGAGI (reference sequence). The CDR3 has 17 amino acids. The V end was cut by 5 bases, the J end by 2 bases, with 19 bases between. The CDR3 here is CASSPTGGLAPGNTIYF. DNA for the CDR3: TGTGCCAGCAGTCCGACGGGGGGGCTTGCCCCTGGAAACACCATATATTTT.